These 24 T cell receptor beta chains were all obtained from the same sample, sequenced in a study of T-cell reconstitution after alpha-beta-depleted transplantation in children. Preparation of the TCRbeta library involved a method that used unique molecular identifiers. TCRdb reprocessed the PCR reads with MiXCR, giving one entry per CDR3 protein. The sample has roughly 28,000 distinct CDR3 sequences, 18% seen once. Here the sequenced sample was PBMCs, mostly from graft donor cells, taken 60 days after TCRalphabeta/CD19-depleted stem cell transplant. These receptors originate from a male patient between 2 and 10 years old who had a stem cell transplant for acute lymphoblastic leukemia, so the T cells may come from the graft donor.

This clonotype was detected many times. The chain is built from TRBV7-9 and TRBJ2-5; 7 nucleotides match TRBD2. This CDR3 is 14 amino acids long. Per germline, CDR1 SEHNR and CDR2 FQNEAQ (reference sequence). The trim removed 0 bases at V and 5 bases at J, leaving 3 bases unmatched. DNA of the CDR3: TGTGCCAGCAGCTTAGCAGGGCGGGGGGAGACCCAGTACTTC. Amino acids: CASSLAGRGETQYF.

The CDR3 nucleotides are TGTGCCAGCAGTTCAGGACTGGGAAACACCATATATTTT. Amino acids: CASSSGLGNTIYF. The chain couples TRBV27 to TRBJ1-3; no clear D gene. Germline lookup yields CDR1 MNHEY and CDR2 SMNVEV (reference sequence). CDR3 length: 13 residues. V lost 4 bases and J 4 bases, leaving 8 bases between the germline ends.

This clonotype was seen only a few times. The V call is TRBV18, the J call TRBJ1-6; D perhaps matches TRBD1 (5 bases). V dropped 6 bases and J dropped 8 bases, with 20 bases sitting between them. This CDR3 comprises 16 residues. The germline V gene has CDR1 KGHSH and CDR2 LQKENI. CDR3 protein: CASSHGWSGVDSPLHF. The DNA for the CDR3 is TGTGCCAGCTCCCACGGATGGTCGGGGGTAGATTCACCCCTCCACTTT.

The table lists this clonotype with many counts. This chain links TRBV11-2 with TRBJ2-7; D call uncertain. The germline V gene encodes CDR1 SGHAT and CDR2 FQNNGV. Trimming took off 0 bases at V and 3 bases at J, with 12 bases between the two ends. The CDR3 is 15 amino acids. Here the CDR3 DNA reads TGTGCCAGCAGCTTAGAGCCACCCCCTAACTACGAGCAGTACTTC. Amino acid sequence: CASSLEPPPNYEQYF.

This clonotype was detected only a few times. The chain combines TRBV6-5 with TRBJ2-7; 8 bases are a match to TRBD2. The CDR3 consists of 14 residues. The V gene end was trimmed by 3 bases and the J gene end by 3 bases; junction bases not matched to a gene: 4. CDR1 and CDR2 from the germline V gene are MNHEY and SVGAGI. CDR3 nucleotide sequence: TGTGCCAGCAGTTATCCTAGCGGGTTCTACGAGCAGTACTTC. It yields the protein CASSYPSGFYEQYF.

This clonotype has ten or more counts. The rearrangement links TRBV2 to TRBJ2-1; the D gene could be TRBD1 or TRBD2 (6 bases each). CDR3 length equals 15 residues. Germline loops: CDR1 SNHLY, CDR2 FYNNEI. Trimming left V 6 bases short and J 4 bases short, with 16 bases between. CDR3 nucleotides: TGTGCCAGCAGCGGGGGCCATAGGGCGTACAATGAGCAGTTCTTC. It codes for CASSGGHRAYNEQFF. Complete variable domain (other parts from reference TRBV2 and TRBJ2-1): EPEVTQTPSHQVTQMGQEVILRCVPISNHLYFYWYRQILGQKVEFLVSFYNNEISEKSEIFDDQFSVERPDGSNFTLKIRSTKLEDSAMYFCASSGGHRAYNEQFFGPGTRLTVL.

This clonotype was seen a few times. The chain couples TRBV6-1 to TRBJ2-7; 11 bases map to TRBD1. CDR3 length equals 17 residues. V was pared by 3 bases and J by 1 base, with 8 bases of the junction left unmatched. The germline V gene has CDR1 MNHNS and CDR2 SASEGT. CDR3 bases: TGTGCCAGCAGTGAGAGGACAGGGGGCGATGTGTCCTACGAGCAGTACTTC. Translated: CASSERTGGDVSYEQYF.

This clonotype turned up a few times. V is TRBV7-9 and J is TRBJ2-2; no firm D call. CDR1 and CDR2 (germline): SEHNR, FQNEAQ (reference sequence). The ends were cut back, 0 bases at V and 6 bases at J, with 14 bases in the middle. The CDR3 is made up of 16 amino acids. The CDR3 DNA sequence: TGTGCCAGCAGCTTAGCCGAGACCGGGTCCCCCGGGGAGCTGTTTTTT. Translation: CASSLAETGSPGELFF.

The rearrangement uses TRBV20-1 and TRBJ2-5, with 11 bases that match TRBD2. Germline CDR1 reads DFQATT; CDR2 reads SNEGSKA (reference sequence). The CDR3 is made up of 15 amino acids. V shed 5 bases, J shed 7 bases, and the junction held 12 bases outside the gene matches. This chain's CDR3 is CSAGRLAGTAGTQYF. CDR3 bases: TGCAGTGCTGGGCGACTAGCGGGGACCGCGGGGACCCAGTACTTC.

This clonotype has ten or more counts. The rearrangement uses TRBV20-1 and TRBJ2-3; no clear D. The V and J ends lost 5 bases and 5 bases respectively, with 8 bases between them. CDR3 size: 11 residues. From germline, CDR1 is DFQATT and CDR2 SNEGSKA (reference sequence). The CDR3 here is CSAGVVDTQYF. CDR3 nucleotides: TGCAGTGCTGGTGTTGTAGATACGCAGTATTTT.

This clonotype has ten or more counts. The chain is built from TRBV20-1 and TRBJ1-3; D is uncertain. The CDR3 runs 13 residues. The germline V gene encodes CDR1 DFQATT and CDR2 SNEGSKA (reference sequence). With 3 bases removed from V and 2 bases from J, the gap between germline ends came to 8 bases. This CDR3 reads CSARGSAGNTIYF. The DNA for the CDR3 is TGCAGTGCTAGGGGGTCAGCTGGAAACACCATATATTTT.

This clonotype was seen repeatedly, ten times or more. The chain links TRBV4-3 to TRBJ1-2, with D unresolved. There are 15 residues in the CDR3. Per germline, CDR1 LGHNA and CDR2 YSLEER. Trimming took 0 bases from V and 3 from J, leaving 11 bases between them. CDR3 sequence (DNA): TGCGCCAGCAGCCAAGAAGCTGCCACTTACTATGGCTACACCTTC. Translating it yields CASSQEAATYYGYTF.

This clonotype has a count of ten or more. The chain employs TRBV28 and TRBJ1-1, with D hard to call. This CDR3 comprises 13 residues. Germline V gene lookup returns CDR1 MDHEN and CDR2 SYDVKM. V was cut by 3 bases and J by 5 bases, with 10 bases left in between. The CDR3 coding sequence is TGTGCCAGCAGTTTTAAGCTCGGGACTGAAGCTTTCTTT. This codes for CASSFKLGTEAFF.

A few counts support this clonotype. The chain is built from TRBV7-9 and TRBJ1-5; maybe TRBD1 (5 bases). This CDR3 is 13 amino acids long. Germline CDR1 reads SEHNR; CDR2 reads FQNEAQ (reference sequence). Trimming took 1 base from V and 11 from J, leaving 12 bases between them. The CDR3 loop is CASSLGGESAQHF. CDR3 sequence (DNA): TGTGCCAGCAGCTTAGGGGGCGAGAGCGCCCAGCATTTT. The entire variable domain, with the rest obtained from reference TRBV7-9 and TRBJ1-5, is as follows: DTGVSQNPRHKITKRGQNVTFRCDPISEHNRLYWYRQTLGQGPEFLTYFQNEAQLEKSRLLSDRFSAERPKGSFSTLEIQRTEQGDSAMYLCASSLGGESAQHFGDGTRLSIL.

V is TRBV3-1 and J is TRBJ2-1; D possibly corresponds to TRBD2 (7 bases). Between the trimmed V and J ends, which lost 6 bases and 3 bases, there was a span of 24 bases. Germline V gene sequence: CDR1 LGHDT, CDR2 YNNKEL (reference sequence). The CDR3 loop spans 18 amino acids. CDR3 sequence: CASSRVPRGGAIYNEQFF. In DNA form, the CDR3 reads TGTGCCAGCAGTCGAGTCCCACGAGGGGGGGCCATCTACAATGAGCAGTTCTTC.

This clonotype was recorded a few times. V gene TRBV11-2 combines with J gene TRBJ2-1; D unclear. V was trimmed by 1 base and J by 6 bases, leaving 10 bases between them. Germline CDR1 and CDR2: SGHAT and FQNNGV. The CDR3 is 14 residues long. CDR3: CASSLVPGSNEQFF. CDR3 bases: TGTGCCAGCAGCTTAGTACCTGGGTCCAATGAGCAGTTCTTC. The whole variable domain, remainder taken from reference TRBV11-2 and TRBJ2-1, is EAGVAQSPRYKIIEKRQSVAFWCNPISGHATLYWYQQILGQGPKLLIQFQNNGVVDDSQLPKDRFSAERLKGVDSTLKIQPAKLEDSAVYLCASSLVPGSNEQFFGPGTRLTVL.

This sequence joins TRBV14 and TRBJ2-2; a weak D match, TRBD2 (6 bases). Deletions cut 5 bases from V and 6 bases from J, with 10 bases between. This CDR3 spans 13 amino acids. Germline V CDR1 and CDR2: SGHDN, FVKESK. CDR3 coding DNA: TGTGCCAGCAGCGGGACTCCCTCCGGGGAGCTGTTTTTT. Translation gives CASSGTPSGELFF.

This clonotype was detected only a few times. This chain uses TRBV7-4 with TRBJ1-1; D is possibly TRBD1 (5 bases). The germline gives CDR1 SGHVT, CDR2 SQSDAQ. V shed 5 bases and J shed 8 bases, with 12 bases lying between them. The CDR3 contains 12 residues. The CDR3 region is CASSRHQGEAFF. For the CDR3, the DNA is TGTGCCAGCAGCCGCCATCAGGGAGAAGCTTTCTTT. Filled out from reference TRBV7-4 and TRBJ1-1, the complete variable domain reads GAGVSQSPRYKVAKRGRDVALRCDSISGHVTLYWYRQTLGQGSEVLTYSQSDAQRDKSGRPSGRFSAERPERSVSTLKIQRTEQGDSAVYLCASSRHQGEAFFGQGTRLTVV.

CDR3 loop: CASSPMTSGSLLKTQYF. CDR3 DNA: TGTGCCAGCAGCCCGATGACTAGCGGGAGTCTGTTAAAGACCCAGTACTTC. The genes are TRBV7-6 and TRBJ2-5; 12 bases line up with TRBD2. V lost 5 bases and J lost 6; bases outside the gene matches: 13. This CDR3 region has 17 residues. Germline V gene lookup returns CDR1 SGHVS and CDR2 FNYEAQ.

The table lists this clonotype with many counts. This chain links TRBV9 with TRBJ2-1, with D perhaps matching TRBD1 (6 bases). The CDR3 is 15 residues long. The germline gives CDR1 SGDLS, CDR2 YYNGEE. V was clipped by 4 bases and J by 4 bases, with 15 bases between them. The CDR3: CASSPRAGVYNEQFF. The DNA of the CDR3 is TGTGCCAGCAGCCCCCGGGCAGGGGTTTACAATGAGCAGTTCTTC. Combining the CDR3 with reference TRBV9 and TRBJ2-1 gives the whole variable domain DSGVTQTPKHLITATGQRVTLRCSPRSGDLSVYWYQQSLDQGLQFLIQYYNGEERAKGNILERFSAQQFPDLHSELNLSSLELGDSALYFCASSPRAGVYNEQFFGPGTRLTVL.

The gene calls are TRBV6-1 and TRBJ2-7; D remains ambiguous. Germline assignment: CDR1 MNHNS and CDR2 SASEGT. V lost 6 bases and J lost 0, with 15 bases in between. CDR3 length: 15 residues. CDR3 residues: CASRPPNSGSYEQYF. CDR3 DNA sequence: TGTGCCAGCAGACCCCCCAACAGTGGCTCCTACGAGCAGTACTTC.

At least ten counts were recorded for this clonotype. The gene calls are TRBV20-1 and TRBJ2-7; D might be TRBD1 (5 bases). CDR1 DFQATT and CDR2 SNEGSKA come from the germline V gene (reference sequence). Trimming pared 3 bases from V and 3 bases from J, leaving 12 bases between. There are 13 residues in the CDR3. The CDR3 protein is CSASAAGLYEQYF. DNA of the CDR3: TGCAGTGCTAGTGCGGCAGGGCTCTACGAGCAGTACTTC.

This clonotype was observed many times. This rearrangement joins TRBV12-3 or TRBV12-4 to TRBJ1-5; no reliable D call. Trimming pared 7 bases from V and 5 bases from J, leaving 15 bases between. This CDR3 is built from 14 residues. This CDR3 reads CASTSGGFHQPQHF. CDR3 DNA: TGTGCCAGCACCTCTGGAGGGTTCCATCAGCCCCAGCATTTT.

The chain combines TRBV20-1 with TRBJ2-1, with D possibly matching TRBD2 (5 bases). V was shortened by 7 bases and J by 8 bases, with 15 bases between the two germline ends. From germline, CDR1 is DFQATT and CDR2 SNEGSKA (reference sequence). The CDR3 runs 12 residues. DNA of the CDR3: TGCAGTGTCTCCCGAACGGGGTATGAGCAGTTCTTC. It translates to CSVSRTGYEQFF.